Shown below are 14 T cell receptor beta chains from a single sample sequenced in a study of OX40 agonist ivuxolimab in advanced cancers. Assay used: immunoSEQ multiplex PCR; TCRdb lists only in-frame clones, some missing. The sample lists around 60,000 clones, more than 80% occurring once. Sequences were derived from CD4+ or CD8+ T cells sorted from blood, sampled in a trial of the OX40 agonist ivuxolimab. The origin of the receptors is an adult with an advanced solid tumor such as melanoma, head and neck, liver or kidney cancer.

The chain uses TRBV28 and TRBJ1-2; 7 bases are a match to TRBD1. This CDR3 region has 14 residues. The germline CDR1 and CDR2 sequences are MDHEN and SYDVKM. With V trimmed by 5 bases and J by 2 bases, 5 bases remained unmatched. CDR3: CASSLGTANYGYTF. The CDR3 nucleotides read TGTGCCAGCAGTCTCGGGACAGCGAACTATGGCTACACCTTC.

The chain combines TRBV20-1 with TRBJ2-7; D possibly matches TRBD1 or TRBD2 (6 bases each). This CDR3 contains 11 residues. With 6 bases removed from V and 5 bases from J, the gap between germline ends came to 11 bases. CDR1 and CDR2 from the germline V gene are DFQATT and SNEGSKA (reference sequence). In nucleotides, the CDR3 is TGCAGTGCCCCGAGGGGGGACGAGCAGTACTTC. Translating gives CSAPRGDEQYF.

V usage is TRBV2 and J usage is TRBJ2-2; no definite D call. This CDR3 is 14 amino acids long. Germline V CDR1 and CDR2: SNHLY, FYNNEI. Trimming left V 4 bases short and J 4 bases short, with 10 bases between. The CDR3 is CASSAGRSTGELFF. The CDR3 coding sequence is TGTGCCAGCAGTGCTGGGCGGAGCACCGGGGAGCTGTTTTTT.

The V and J genes are TRBV9 and TRBJ2-3; D could derive from TRBD1 or TRBD2 (5 bases each). CDR1 SGDLS and CDR2 YYNGEE come from the germline V gene. This CDR3 has 15 residues. Trimming took 4 bases from V and 1 from J, leaving 13 bases between them. Written as DNA, the CDR3 is TGTGCCAGCAGCCCCGGGACGGTACGCACAGATACGCAGTATTTT. Its translation is CASSPGTVRTDTQYF.

CDR3 region: CASSLVSGRNEQFF. As DNA, the CDR3 is TGCGCCAGCAGCTTGGTCAGCGGGAGAAATGAGCAGTTCTTC. J is TRBJ2-1 and V is TRBV5-1; 8 bases are a match to TRBD2. CDR1 and CDR2 (germline): SGHRS, YFSETQ. This CDR3 is built from 14 residues. Trimming took 0 bases from V and 7 from J; bases not matched to a gene: 3.

This sequence joins TRBV30 and TRBJ1-5; D is ambiguous. This CDR3 has 12 residues. Germline CDR1 GTSNPN, CDR2 SVGIG (reference sequence). V was shortened by 3 bases and J by 5 bases, with 8 bases between the two germline ends. In nucleotides, the CDR3 is TGTGCCTGGAGACGAGCCGATCAGCCCCAGCATTTT. Residues: CAWRRADQPQHF.

Here the CDR3 reads CASGARGETQYF. CDR3 DNA: TGTGCCAGCGGCGCGCGTGGAGAGACCCAGTACTTC. The rearrangement uses TRBV2 and TRBJ2-5; D gene uncertain. This CDR3 contains 12 residues. The germline CDR1 and CDR2 sequences are SNHLY and FYNNEI. With 8 bases removed from V and 4 bases from J, the gap between germline ends came to 11 bases.

The chain combines TRBV6-5 with TRBJ1-2, with D possibly TRBD1 on 6 matching bases. The CDR3 is made up of 13 amino acids. The germline V gene has CDR1 MNHEY and CDR2 SVGAGI. Trimming cost V 4 bases and J 6 bases, with 12 bases left between them. CDR3 DNA sequence: TGTGCCAGCAGTTGGCCCGGGGGGCATGGCTACACCTTC. Encoded protein: CASSWPGGHGYTF.

This clone showed up just once. The J gene is TRBJ1-5, the V gene TRBV7-8; no definite D call. CDR3 length: 16 residues. Germline V CDR1 and CDR2: SGHVS, FQNEAQ. The V gene lost 5 bases and the J gene lost 0 bases, with 14 bases spanning the gap. In DNA form, the CDR3 reads TGTGCCAGCAGCGATCGGACGGCCTATAGCAATCAGCCCCAGCATTTT. Encoded protein: CASSDRTAYSNQPQHF.

V is TRBV7-2 and J is TRBJ2-7, with 7 positions matching TRBD2. The CDR3 has 15 amino acids. Looked up from germline, CDR1 is SGHTA and CDR2 is FQGNSA. Losses at the gene ends were 0 bases for V and 3 bases for J; bases not matched to a gene: 5. The CDR3 DNA follows: TGTGCCAGCAGCTTAGCGATAGCGGGCAACTACGAGCAGTACTTC. Amino acids: CASSLAIAGNYEQYF.

The chain has TRBV5-4 and TRBJ2-7; 10 nucleotides agree with TRBD1. Looked up from germline, CDR1 is SGHNT and CDR2 is YYREEE (reference sequence). With 0 bases clipped from V and 2 bases from J, the junction kept 2 bases outside the gene matches. This CDR3 contains 15 residues. This CDR3 reads CASSLVGTGAYEQYF. The CDR3 DNA reads TGTGCCAGCAGCTTGGTCGGGACAGGGGCCTACGAGCAGTACTTC.

V usage is TRBV5-1 and J usage is TRBJ1-4, with a possible D match to TRBD1 (5 bases). Germline CDR1 SGHRS, CDR2 YFSETQ. Trimming removed 1 base from V and 8 bases from J, with 12 bases in between. This CDR3 has 14 residues. The CDR3 reads CASSLKGTGEKLFF. The DNA of the CDR3 is TGCGCCAGCAGCTTGAAAGGGACTGGCGAAAAACTGTTTTTT.

The chain has TRBV7-3 and TRBJ2-1, with 8 nucleotides matching TRBD1. CDR1 SGHTA and CDR2 FQGTGA come from the germline V gene. J was trimmed by 2 bases and V by 6 bases; bases with no gene match: 9. This CDR3 has 16 amino acids. CDR3 loop: CASSPPGQATYNEQFF. In DNA form, the CDR3 reads TGTGCCAGCAGTCCGCCGGGACAGGCTACCTACAATGAGCAGTTCTTC.

Here the CDR3 DNA reads TGTGCCAGCAGCGGACCCATAGGGTACACCGGGGAGCTGTTTTTT. Encoded protein: CASSGPIGYTGELFF. The J gene is TRBJ2-2, the V gene TRBV7-8; D is unresolved. Per germline, CDR1 SGHVS and CDR2 FQNEAQ. With 5 bases removed from V and 3 bases from J, the gap between germline ends came to 13 bases. The CDR3 spans 15 residues. Full variable domain (rest looked up from reference TRBV7-8 and TRBJ2-2): GAGVSQSPRYKVAKRGQDVALRCDPISGHVSLFWYQQALGQGPEFLTYFQNEAQLDKSGLPSDRFFAERPEGSVSTLKIQRTQQEDSAVYLCASSGPIGYTGELFFGEGSRLTVL.